This TCR beta chain was captured in a study of T-cell reconstitution after alpha-beta-depleted transplantation in children. Study-wide findings and caveats: Reported findings indicate that, about two months after transplant, alpha-beta T cells came from several hundred expanded clones, which were derived from non-depleted graft cells. Some patients' high day-60 TCRbeta diversity was traced to surviving recipient T cells and thymic progenitors. The main origin of T-cell counts and diversity one year after transplant was newly produced T cells.

The germline CDR1 and CDR2 sequences are ENHRY and SYGVKD. The CDR3 has 17 residues. After removal of 2 bases from V and 0 bases from J, the junction contained 9 bases not matched to a gene. The authors prepared the TCRbeta library with unique molecular identifiers. TCRdb processed the PCR reads anew with MiXCR; each CDR3 protein has one entry. This sample carries fewer than 550,000 distinct CDR3 sequences, about an eighth of them seen once, and the ten largest clones take 13% to 15%. This clonotype was counted at least ten times. As yet, its antigen is unknown. The sequence was collected from a female patient under 10 years old who had a stem cell transplant for aplastic anemia, so the T cells may come from the graft donor. Source: PBMCs, mostly from graft donor cells, taken 180 days after TCRalphabeta/CD19-depleted stem cell transplant. The chain employs TRBV10-3 and TRBJ2-7; the match to TRBD1 covers 8 bases. The CDR3 reads CAISETSRTGSSYEQYF. DNA of the CDR3: TGTGCCATCAGTGAGACCTCCCGGACAGGGTCCTCCTACGAGCAGTACTTC.